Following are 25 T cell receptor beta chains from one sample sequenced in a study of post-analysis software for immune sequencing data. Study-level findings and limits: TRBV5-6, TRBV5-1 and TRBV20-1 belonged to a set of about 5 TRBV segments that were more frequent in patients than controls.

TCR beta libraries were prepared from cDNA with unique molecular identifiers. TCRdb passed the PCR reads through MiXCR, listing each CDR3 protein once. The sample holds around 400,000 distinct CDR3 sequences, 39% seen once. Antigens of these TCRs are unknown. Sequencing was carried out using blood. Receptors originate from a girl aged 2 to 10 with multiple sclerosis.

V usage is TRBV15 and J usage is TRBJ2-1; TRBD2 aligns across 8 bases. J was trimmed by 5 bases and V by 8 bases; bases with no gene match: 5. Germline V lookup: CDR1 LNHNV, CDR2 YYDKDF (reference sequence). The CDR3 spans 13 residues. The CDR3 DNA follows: TGTGCCACCGACCGGGGGGGTCACAATGAGCAGTTCTTC. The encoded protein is CATDRGGHNEQFF.

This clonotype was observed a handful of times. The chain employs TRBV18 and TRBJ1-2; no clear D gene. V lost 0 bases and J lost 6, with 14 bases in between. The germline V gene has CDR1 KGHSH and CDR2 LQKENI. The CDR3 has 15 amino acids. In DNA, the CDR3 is TGTGCCAGCTCACCACCCGTACGAACGAGCCATGGCTACACCTTC. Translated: CASSPPVRTSHGYTF.

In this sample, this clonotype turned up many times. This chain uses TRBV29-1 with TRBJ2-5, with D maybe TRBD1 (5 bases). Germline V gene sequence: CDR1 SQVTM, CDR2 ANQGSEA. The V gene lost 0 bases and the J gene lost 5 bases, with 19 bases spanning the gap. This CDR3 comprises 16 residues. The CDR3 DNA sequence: TGCAGCGTTGAAGACCTGAGGCGTAGGGGCCAGGAGACCCAGTACTTC. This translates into CSVEDLRRRGQETQYF.

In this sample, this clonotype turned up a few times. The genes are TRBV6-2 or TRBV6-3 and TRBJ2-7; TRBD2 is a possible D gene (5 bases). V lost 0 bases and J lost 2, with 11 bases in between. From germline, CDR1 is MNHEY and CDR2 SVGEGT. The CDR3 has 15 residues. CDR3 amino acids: CASSYSTGITYEQYF. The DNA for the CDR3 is TGTGCCAGCAGTTACTCCACCGGGATCACCTACGAGCAGTACTTC.

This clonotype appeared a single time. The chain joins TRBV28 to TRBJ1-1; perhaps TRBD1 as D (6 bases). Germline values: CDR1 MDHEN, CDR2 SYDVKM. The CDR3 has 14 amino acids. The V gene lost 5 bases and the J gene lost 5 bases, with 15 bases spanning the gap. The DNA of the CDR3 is TGTGCCAGCAGTCCTACAGGGTTATATACTGAAGCTTTCTTT. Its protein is CASSPTGLYTEAFF.

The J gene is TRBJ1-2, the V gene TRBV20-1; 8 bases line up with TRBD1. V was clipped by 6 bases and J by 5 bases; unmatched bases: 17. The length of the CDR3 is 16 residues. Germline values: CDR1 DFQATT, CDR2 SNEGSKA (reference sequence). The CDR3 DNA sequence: TGCAGTGCGAGAAACGTAGGAGACAGGGGAACTTATGGCTACACCTTC. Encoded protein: CSARNVGDRGTYGYTF.

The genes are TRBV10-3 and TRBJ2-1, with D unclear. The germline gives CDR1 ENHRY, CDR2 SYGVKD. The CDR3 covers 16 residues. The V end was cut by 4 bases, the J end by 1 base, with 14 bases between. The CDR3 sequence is CAISAMVLDSYNEQFF. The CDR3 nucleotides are TGTGCCATCAGTGCTATGGTCCTAGATTCCTACAATGAGCAGTTCTTC.

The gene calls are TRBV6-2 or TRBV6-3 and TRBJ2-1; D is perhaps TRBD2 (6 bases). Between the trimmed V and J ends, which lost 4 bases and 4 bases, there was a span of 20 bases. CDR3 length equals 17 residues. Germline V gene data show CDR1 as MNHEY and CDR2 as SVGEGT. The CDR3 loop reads CASSLAAKLVPYNEQFF. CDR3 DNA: TGTGCCAGCAGTTTAGCGGCCAAATTAGTACCTTACAATGAGCAGTTCTTC.

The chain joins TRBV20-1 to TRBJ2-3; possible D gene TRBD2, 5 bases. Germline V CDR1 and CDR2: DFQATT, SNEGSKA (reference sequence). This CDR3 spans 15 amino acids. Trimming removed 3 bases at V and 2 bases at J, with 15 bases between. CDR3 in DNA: TGCAGTGCTAGCGGGGAATCGCATCTCACAGATACGCAGTATTTT. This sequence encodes CSASGESHLTDTQYF.

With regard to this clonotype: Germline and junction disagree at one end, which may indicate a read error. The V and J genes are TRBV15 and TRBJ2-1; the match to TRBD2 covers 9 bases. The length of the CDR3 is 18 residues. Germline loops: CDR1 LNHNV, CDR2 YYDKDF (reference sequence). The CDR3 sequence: CATSAKSGGTYRYNEQFF. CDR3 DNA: TGTGCTACCAGCGCTAAAAGCGGGGGGACGTACCGATACAATGAGCAGTTCTTC.

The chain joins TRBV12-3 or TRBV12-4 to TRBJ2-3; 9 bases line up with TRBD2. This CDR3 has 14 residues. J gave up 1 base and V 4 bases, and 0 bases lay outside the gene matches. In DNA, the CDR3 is TGTGCCAGCAGTTGGACTAGCGGCACAGATACGCAGTATTTT. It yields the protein CASSWTSGTDTQYF.

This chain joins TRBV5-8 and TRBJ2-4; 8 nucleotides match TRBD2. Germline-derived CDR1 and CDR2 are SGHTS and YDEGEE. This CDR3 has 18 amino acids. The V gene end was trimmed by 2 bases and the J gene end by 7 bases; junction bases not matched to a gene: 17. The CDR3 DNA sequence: TGTGCCAGCAGCTTAAGAGGGACTAGTGTGAGTGAGGGGAACATTCAGTACTTC. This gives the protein CASSLRGTSVSEGNIQYF.

The CDR3 is CSVGQGSSSTDTQYF. CDR3 nucleotides: TGCAGCGTTGGACAGGGCAGCTCTAGCACAGATACGCAGTATTTT. The V and J genes are TRBV29-1 and TRBJ2-3, with TRBD1 identical over 7 bases. The CDR3 runs 15 residues. Germline CDR1 is SQVTM and CDR2 is ANQGSEA. The ends lost 4 bases at V and 0 bases at J; junction bases unmatched: 7.

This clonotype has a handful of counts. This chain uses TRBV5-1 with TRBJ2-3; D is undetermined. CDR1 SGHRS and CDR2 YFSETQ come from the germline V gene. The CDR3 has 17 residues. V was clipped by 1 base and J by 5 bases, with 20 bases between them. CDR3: CASSLQATIPKRDTQYF. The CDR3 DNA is TGCGCCAGCAGCTTGCAAGCTACTATTCCGAAGAGAGATACGCAGTATTTT. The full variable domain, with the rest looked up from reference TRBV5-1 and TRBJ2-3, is KAGVTQTPRYLIKTRGQQVTLSCSPISGHRSVSWYQQTPGQGLQFLFEYFSETQRNKGNFPGRFSGRQFSNSRSEMNVSTLELGDSALYLCASSLQATIPKRDTQYFGPGTRLTVL.

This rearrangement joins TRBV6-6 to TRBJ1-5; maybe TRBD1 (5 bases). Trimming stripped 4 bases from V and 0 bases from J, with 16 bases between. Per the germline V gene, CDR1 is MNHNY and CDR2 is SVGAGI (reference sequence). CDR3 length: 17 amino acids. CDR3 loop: CASSLGPRTDSNQPQHF. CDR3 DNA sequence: TGTGCCAGCAGTTTGGGGCCCAGGACCGATAGCAATCAGCCCCAGCATTTT.

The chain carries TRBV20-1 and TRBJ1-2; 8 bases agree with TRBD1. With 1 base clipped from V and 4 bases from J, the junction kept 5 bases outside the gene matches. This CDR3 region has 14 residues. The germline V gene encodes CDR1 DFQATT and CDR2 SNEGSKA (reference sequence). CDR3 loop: CSARAQTGGYGYTF. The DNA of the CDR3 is TGCAGTGCTAGAGCCCAAACAGGGGGCTATGGCTACACCTTC.

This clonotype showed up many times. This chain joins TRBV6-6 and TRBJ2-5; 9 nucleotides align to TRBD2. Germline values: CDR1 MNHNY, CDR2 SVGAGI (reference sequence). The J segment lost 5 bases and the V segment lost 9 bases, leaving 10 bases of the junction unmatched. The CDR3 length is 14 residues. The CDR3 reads CASGPSGVLETQYF. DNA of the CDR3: TGTGCCAGTGGTCCTAGCGGGGTATTGGAGACCCAGTACTTC.

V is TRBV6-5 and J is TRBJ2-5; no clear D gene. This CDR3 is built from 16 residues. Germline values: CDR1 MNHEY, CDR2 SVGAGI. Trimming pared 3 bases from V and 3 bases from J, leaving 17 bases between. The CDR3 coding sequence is TGTGCCAGCAGTTATGAAGCCGGGCCAACAAAAGAGACCCAGTACTTC. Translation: CASSYEAGPTKETQYF.

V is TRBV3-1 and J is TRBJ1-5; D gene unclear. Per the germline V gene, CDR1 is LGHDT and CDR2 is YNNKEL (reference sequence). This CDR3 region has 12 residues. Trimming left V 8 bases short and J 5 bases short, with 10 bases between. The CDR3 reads CASDFRHQPQHF. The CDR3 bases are TGTGCCAGCGACTTTAGGCATCAGCCCCAGCATTTT.

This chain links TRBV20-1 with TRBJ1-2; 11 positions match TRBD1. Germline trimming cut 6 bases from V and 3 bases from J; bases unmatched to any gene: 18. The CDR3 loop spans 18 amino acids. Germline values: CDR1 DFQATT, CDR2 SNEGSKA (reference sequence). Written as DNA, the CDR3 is TGCAGTGCCGACCTAAGGACAGGGGGCATTGGGGGGGACTATGGCTACACCTTC. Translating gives CSADLRTGGIGGDYGYTF.

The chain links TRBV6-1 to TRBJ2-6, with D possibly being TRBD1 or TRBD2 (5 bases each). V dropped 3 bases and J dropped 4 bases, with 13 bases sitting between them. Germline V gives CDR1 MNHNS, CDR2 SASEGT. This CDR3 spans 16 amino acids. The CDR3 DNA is TGTGCCAGCAGTGAGCACGGGGCGCAGGGGGCCAACGTCCTGACTTTC. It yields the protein CASSEHGAQGANVLTF.

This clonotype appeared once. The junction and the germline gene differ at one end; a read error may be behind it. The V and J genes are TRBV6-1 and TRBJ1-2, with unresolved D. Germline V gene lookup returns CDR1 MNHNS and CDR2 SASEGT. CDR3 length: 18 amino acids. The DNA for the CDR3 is TGTGCCGGCAGTGAATTCCTCATGGGAGATACCGGCCAGTATGGCTACACCTTC. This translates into CAGSEFLMGDTGQYGYTF.

In DNA, the CDR3 is TGTGCCACCCGGACTAGCGGGGGGGCCTACAATGAGCAGTTCTTC. Translation gives CATRTSGGAYNEQFF. The chain couples TRBV28 to TRBJ2-1; the match to TRBD2 covers 15 bases. In germline, CDR1 is MDHEN, CDR2 SYDVKM. This CDR3 is built from 15 residues. Trimming at V came to 10 bases and at J to 2 bases, leaving 3 bases not matched to a gene.

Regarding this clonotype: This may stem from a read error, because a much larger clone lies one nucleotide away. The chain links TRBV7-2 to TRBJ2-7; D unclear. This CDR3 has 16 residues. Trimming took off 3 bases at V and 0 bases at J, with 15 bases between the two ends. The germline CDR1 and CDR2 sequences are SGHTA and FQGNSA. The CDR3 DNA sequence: TGTACCAGCAGCTTGGGTCGGTCCTTGAGCTCCTACGAGCAGTACTTC. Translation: CTSSLGRSLSSYEQYF.

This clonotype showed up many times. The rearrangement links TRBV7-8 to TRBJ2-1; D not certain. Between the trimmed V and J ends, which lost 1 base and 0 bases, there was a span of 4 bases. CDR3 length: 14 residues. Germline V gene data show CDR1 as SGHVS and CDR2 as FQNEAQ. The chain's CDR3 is CASSLEGSYNEQFF. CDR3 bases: TGTGCCAGCAGCTTAGAGGGCTCCTACAATGAGCAGTTCTTC.